These T cell receptor beta chains were read from a single sample in a study of cytomegalovirus exposure and HLA in healthy donors. Sequencing used immunoSEQ multiplex PCR; TCRdb keeps in-frame clones, though not all of them. The sample carries around 130,000 clones, roughly 80% recorded once. The sequencing input was PBMCs. The receptors here all came from a woman aged 40 to 50 in good health and CMV-seropositive. CDR3s include the opening cysteine and the closing phenylalanine or tryptophan. A D gene is named only where the DNA matches it firmly.

v_gene,len,d_gene,j_gene,CDR3aa
TRBV28,16,-,TRBJ2-7,CASSPPGLKSSYEQYF
TRBV4-2,14,-,TRBJ2-4,CASSQAGAKNIQYF
TRBV28,16,-,TRBJ2-2,CASSGPGGANTGELFF
TRBV14,15,-,TRBJ1-2,CASSQDLNSYYGYTF
TRBV7-9,16,TRBD2,TRBJ2-3,CASSFSRGTKSDTQYF
TRBV9,14,TRBD1,TRBJ2-7,CASSFGTGGFEQYF
TRBV4-3,19,-,TRBJ1-6,CASSQFKAGGSSYNSPLHF
TRBV14,17,-,TRBJ2-7,CASSRSAGQAFPYEQYF
TRBV5-1,11,-,TRBJ1-1,CASSLGYGAFF
TRBV14,14,-,TRBJ2-7,CASSQELGLIEQYF
TRBV5-1,13,TRBD1,TRBJ1-1,CASSLVDRAEAFF
TRBV18,13,-,TRBJ2-5,CASSPRQEETQYF
TRBV25-1,17,TRBD2,TRBJ2-3,CASSEGGASGGADTQYF
TRBV20-1,10,-,TRBJ2-3,CSAIRQTQYF
TRBV7-3,13,-,TRBJ2-3,CASSQGYSDTQYF
TRBV27,13,-,TRBJ2-5,CASSPPVKETQYF
TRBV19,14,-,TRBJ1-2,CASSMGQSIDGYTF
TRBV7-6,16,-,TRBJ2-6,CASSLERSSGANVLTF